Listed below are T cell receptor beta chains from one sample, sequenced in a study of blood T cell repertoires in COVID-19. Profiled with immunoSEQ multiplex PCR; TCRdb holds only in-frame clones, not every one. This repertoire shows some 170,000 clones, 85% to 90% found once; its top ten account for about 6.3%. Sequences were obtained from PBMCs or T cells enriched from blood (not recorded which). These receptors originate from a man aged 40-55 years who had recovered from COVID-19. CDR3s include the opening cysteine and the closing phenylalanine or tryptophan. Fields, in order: V gene, J gene, D gene, clone size, CDR3 DNA, CDR3 protein. D genes are given only for firm matches. Not all rows give a size; the values are once, few, many and, for expanded clones, a class.

TRBV6-5	TRBJ2-2	.	.	TGTGCCAGCAGTCGCCTAGGCGGGAACACCGGGGAGCTGTTTTTT	CASSRLGGNTGELFF
TRBV9	TRBJ2-7	TRBD1	.	TGTGCCAGCAGCGTCCGGGACAGGGGCTCCGAGCAGTACTTC	CASSVRDRGSEQYF
TRBV18	TRBJ1-1	.	.	TGTGCCAGCTCACCACCGGTCGGGGAAGGAGCTTTCTTT	CASSPPVGEGAFF
TRBV9	TRBJ2-5	TRBD1	.	TGTGCCAGCAGCGTAGCTGGGGGACAGGGAGGAGAGACCCAGTACTTC	CASSVAGGQGGETQYF
TRBV19	TRBJ2-7	TRBD2	.	TGTGCCAGTAGTCGGGGGGTAATTTACGAGCAGTACTTC	CASSRGVIYEQYF
TRBV19	TRBJ1-4	.	.	TGTGCCAGTAGTATAAGGCAGACACCTAATGAAAAACTGTTTTTT	CASSIRQTPNEKLFF
TRBV7-9	TRBJ2-1	TRBD2	once	TGTGCCAGCAGCCACCCGGTGGGAGGGAGGGATGAGCAGTTCTTC	CASSHPVGGRDEQFF
TRBV2	TRBJ2-5	TRBD2	.	TGTGCCAGCGGGGCGGGGGACTATCAAGAGACCCAGTACTTC	CASGAGDYQETQYF
TRBV2	TRBJ2-7	.	.	TGTGCCAGCAGGGGGGGAGAGCGCCCGGGCGAGCAGTACTTC	CASRGGERPGEQYF
TRBV9	TRBJ2-2	.	.	TGTGCCAGCAGCGTAGAACAGCACACCGGGGAGCTGTTTTTT	CASSVEQHTGELFF
TRBV11-2	TRBJ2-7	TRBD1	.	TGTGCCAGCAGCTTAAGAGACAGGGGGGTAGGGGAGCAGTACTTC	CASSLRDRGVGEQYF
TRBV10-1	TRBJ2-5	.	.	TGCGCCAGCAGTGAGTCCCGAGGGCCTCAAGAGACCCAGTACTTC	CASSESRGPQETQYF
TRBV11-3	TRBJ1-6	TRBD1	.	TGTGCCAGCAGCTTAGGGACAGGGGGTTCTTCACGCTCACCCCTCCACTTT	CASSLGTGGSSRSPLHF
TRBV27	TRBJ1-2	.	.	TGTGCCCACGAGGAACGCTATGGCTACACCTTC	CAHEERYGYTF
TRBV20-1	TRBJ2-7	TRBD2	.	TGCAGTGCTAGTCCCGGGACTAGCGGGGCGGAGTACTTC	CSASPGTSGAEYF
TRBV14	TRBJ2-2	TRBD1	.	TGTGCCAGCAGCCTCCGGACAGGGAGAGCAAACACCGGGGAGCTGTTTTTT	CASSLRTGRANTGELFF